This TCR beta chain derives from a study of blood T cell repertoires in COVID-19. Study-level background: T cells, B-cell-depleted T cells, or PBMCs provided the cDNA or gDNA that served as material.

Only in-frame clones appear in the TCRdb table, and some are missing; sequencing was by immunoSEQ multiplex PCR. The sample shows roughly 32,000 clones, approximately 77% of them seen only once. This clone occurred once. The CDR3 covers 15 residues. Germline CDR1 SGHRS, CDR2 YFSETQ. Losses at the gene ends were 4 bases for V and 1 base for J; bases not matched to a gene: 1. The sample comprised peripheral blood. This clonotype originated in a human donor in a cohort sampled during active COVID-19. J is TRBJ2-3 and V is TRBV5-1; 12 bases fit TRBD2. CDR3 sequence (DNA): TGCGCCAGCAGCCGACTAGCGGGGGGCACAGATACGCAGTATTTT. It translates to CASSRLAGGTDTQYF. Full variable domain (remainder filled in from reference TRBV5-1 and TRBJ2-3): KAGVTQTPRYLIKTRGQQVTLSCSPISGHRSVSWYQQTPGQGLQFLFEYFSETQRNKGNFPGRFSGRQFSNSRSEMNVSTLELGDSALYLCASSRLAGGTDTQYFGPGTRLTVL.